These 23 T cell receptor beta chains were all obtained from the same sample, sequenced in a study of CD8 T cells in ankylosing spondylitis. MiXCR was run by TCRdb on the 5' RACE reads, yielding one entry per CDR3 protein. The table has some 130,000 distinct CDR3 sequences, 6% to 8.5% seen once; the top ten hold around 11%. Source material: blood, either unsorted or a sorted T cell fraction (not recorded which). The receptors stem from a female donor with ankylosing spondylitis or in good health (not recorded which).

This clonotype was counted many times. The J gene is TRBJ2-2, the V gene TRBV20-1, with TRBD2 matching 10 bases. The V gene's germline CDR1 is DFQATT and CDR2 SNEGSKA (reference sequence). With V trimmed by 0 bases and J by 2 bases, 6 bases remained unmatched. The CDR3 has 17 residues. The CDR3 region is CSARDHLAGVNTGELFF. CDR3 in DNA: TGCAGTGCTAGAGACCATCTAGCGGGGGTTAACACCGGGGAGCTGTTTTTT.

This clonotype was picked up many times. The V gene is TRBV5-1, the J gene TRBJ2-1; D uncertain. The CDR3 length is 13 residues. V was cut by 3 bases and J by 7 bases, with 11 bases left in between. Germline V lookup: CDR1 SGHRS, CDR2 YFSETQ. This CDR3 is CASSSIPENEQFF. In nucleotides, the CDR3 is TGCGCCAGCAGCTCAATCCCCGAGAATGAGCAGTTCTTC.

This clonotype has more than one count but fewer than ten. The rearrangement joins TRBV20-1 to TRBJ2-7; D possibly corresponds to TRBD2 (5 bases). With 5 bases removed from V and 7 bases from J, the gap between germline ends came to 24 bases. The CDR3 runs 15 residues. CDR1 and CDR2 from the germline V gene are DFQATT and SNEGSKA (reference sequence). Written as DNA, the CDR3 is TGCAGTGCTCCGTTTGGTAGTAAGAATCCGGGAGAGCAGTACTTC. Translated, it gives CSAPFGSKNPGEQYF.

This clonotype was seen many times. V gene TRBV4-2 combines with J gene TRBJ2-1; TRBD2 matches at 9 bases. The CDR3 length is 16 residues. Germline-derived CDR1 and CDR2 are LGHNA and YNFKEQ. V lost 4 bases, J lost 7 bases, and 11 bases stayed unmatched. CDR3 protein: CASSRDVAGANNEQFF. As DNA, the CDR3 is TGTGCCAGCAGCCGGGATGTAGCGGGGGCCAATAATGAGCAGTTCTTC.

This clonotype was picked up many times. The chain uses TRBV6-2 or TRBV6-3 and TRBJ1-2; 10 bases are a match to TRBD1. The CDR3 sequence is 17 residues long. The junction had 8 bases not matched to a gene; V was cut back by 2 bases and J by 2 bases. Germline CDR1 reads MNHEY; CDR2 reads SVGEGT. The CDR3 here is CASSYRDRGYQNYGYTF. CDR3 DNA sequence: TGTGCCAGCAGTTACCGGGACAGGGGCTACCAGAACTATGGCTACACCTTC.

This clonotype was observed many times. The DNA of the CDR3 is TGCGCCAGCAGCTTGGCCATTTACAATGAGCAGTTCTTC. Its translation: CASSLAIYNEQFF. This chain uses TRBV5-1 with TRBJ2-1, with D uncertain. Trimming took off 0 bases at V and 4 bases at J, with 5 bases between the two ends. In germline, CDR1 is SGHRS, CDR2 YFSETQ. CDR3 length: 13 residues.

Many counts were recorded for this clonotype. This chain joins TRBV12-3 or TRBV12-4 and TRBJ2-2, with a tentative D call TRBD1 (6 bases). The length of the CDR3 is 14 residues. Trimming took 6 bases from V and 5 from J, leaving 13 bases between them. The DNA of the CDR3 is TGTGCCAGCAGGCCTGCAGGGGTTACCGGGGAGCTGTTTTTT. It codes for CASRPAGVTGELFF.

A remark on this clonotype: A much larger clone differs from this one at a single base, so this may be a read error. The chain employs TRBV12-3 or TRBV12-4 and TRBJ2-3, with TRBD2 matching 7 bases. The CDR3 runs to 18 residues. After removal of 2 bases from V and 6 bases from J, the junction contained 17 bases not matched to a gene. The CDR3 DNA reads as TGTGCCAGCAGTTTAAGCCCTAGCGGAACCCTTTGGCCGGATACGCAGTATTTT. Protein product: CASSLSPSGTLWPDTQYF.

This clonotype occurred many times. The J gene is TRBJ2-1, the V gene TRBV5-1, with a weak D call TRBD1 (6 bases). Per the germline V gene, CDR1 is SGHRS and CDR2 is YFSETQ. The CDR3 has 13 amino acids. The V end was cut by 5 bases, the J end by 9 bases, with 15 bases between. The CDR3 nucleotides are TGCGCCAGCAGGGACAGTTCAAGCGGTGAGCAGTTCTTC. Protein: CASRDSSSGEQFF.

This clonotype was observed many times. The V and J genes are TRBV27 and TRBJ1-4; no definite D call. The germline gives CDR1 MNHEY, CDR2 SMNVEV (reference sequence). The CDR3 totals 15 residues. The V end lost 6 bases, the J end lost 7 bases, and 18 bases lay between the germline ends. CDR3 bases: TGTGCCAGCAGCCCACGCTCGGGAGGGTCTGAAAAACTGTTTTTT. This sequence encodes CASSPRSGGSEKLFF.

This clonotype was seen repeatedly, ten times or more. The genes are TRBV20-1 and TRBJ1-3; D is uncertain. V was clipped by 0 bases and J by 0 bases, with 12 bases between them. Per the germline V gene, CDR1 is DFQATT and CDR2 is SNEGSKA (reference sequence). CDR3 length: 16 residues. In DNA, the CDR3 is TGCAGTGCTAGAGATCCGGACGGAAGCTCTGGAAACACCATATATTTT. Translated, it gives CSARDPDGSSGNTIYF.

The chain carries TRBV12-3 or TRBV12-4 and TRBJ2-1; 15 bases agree with TRBD2. CDR3 size: 22 residues. V trimming: 6 bases; J trimming: 0 bases; junction bases outside the gene matches: 18. The CDR3 protein is CASRFDRPGTSGGLSSYNEQFF. In DNA, the CDR3 is TGTGCCAGCAGATTTGACAGGCCTGGGACTAGCGGGGGGCTATCCTCCTACAATGAGCAGTTCTTC.

This clonotype was observed at least ten times. The chain is built from TRBV27 and TRBJ1-2; D is unresolved. Per the germline V gene, CDR1 is MNHEY and CDR2 is SMNVEV (reference sequence). Trimming took off 0 bases at V and 4 bases at J, with 18 bases between the two ends. This CDR3 comprises 17 residues. CDR3 nucleotides: TGTGCCAGCAGTTTATCAGGCCCGTACGCCGAAATCTATGGCTACACCTTC. This encodes CASSLSGPYAEIYGYTF.

Ten or more counts support this clonotype. This chain uses TRBV12-3 or TRBV12-4 with TRBJ2-7; 9 positions match TRBD2. This CDR3 is 13 amino acids long. With 7 bases clipped from V and 2 bases from J, the junction kept 3 bases outside the gene matches. The DNA of the CDR3 is TGTGCCAGCAAGCGGGGGGCCCCCTACGAGCAGTACTTC. It is translated as CASKRGAPYEQYF.

This clonotype was observed many times. J is TRBJ2-3 and V is TRBV12-3 or TRBV12-4; tentatively, D is TRBD2 (6 bases). CDR3 length equals 17 residues. Trimming took 3 bases from V and 0 from J, leaving 16 bases between them. The CDR3 DNA follows: TGTGCCAGCAGTTTCTGGGGAGGAGATTCTAGCACAGATACGCAGTATTTT. Residues: CASSFWGGDSSTDTQYF.

This clonotype is a singleton in its sample. Since a much larger clone is just one base distant, this may be a read error. This sequence joins TRBV7-6 and TRBJ2-4; D could derive from TRBD1 or TRBD2 (5 bases each). The germline CDR1 and CDR2 sequences are SGHVS and FNYEAQ. This CDR3 has 17 amino acids. CDR3 residues: CASSLSGGHLAKNIQCF. The CDR3 DNA is TGTGCCAGCAGCCTCTCTGGGGGTCATTTAGCCAAAAACATTCAGTGCTTC.

This clonotype was observed a handful of times. This chain links TRBV20-1 with TRBJ1-1, with no clear D. Germline assignment: CDR1 DFQATT and CDR2 SNEGSKA (reference sequence). The V and J ends lost 1 base and 8 bases respectively, with 20 bases between them. CDR3 length: 15 residues. CDR3 DNA sequence: TGCAGTGCTAGAGCTTTAGGGTTGGGAGATGGGGAAGCTTTCTTT. Amino acids: CSARALGLGDGEAFF.

This clonotype was detected ten times or more. The chain joins TRBV12-3 or TRBV12-4 to TRBJ1-4; D is undetermined. V lost 3 bases and J 3 bases, leaving 11 bases between the germline ends. This CDR3 has 15 residues. CDR3 in amino acids: CASSFRAESNEKLFF. Written as DNA, the CDR3 is TGTGCCAGCAGTTTCCGGGCAGAGTCTAATGAAAAACTGTTTTTT.

The V and J genes are TRBV19 and TRBJ1-4; 8 positions agree with TRBD1. The CDR3 has 15 residues. Losses at the gene ends were 5 bases for V and 8 bases for J; bases not matched to a gene: 10. The germline V gene has CDR1 LNHDA and CDR2 SQIVND (reference sequence). The CDR3 region has the DNA TGTGCCAGTAGTCCCTTCCAGGGGGCGGAAGAAAAACTGTTTTTT. Encoded protein: CASSPFQGAEEKLFF.

The V call is TRBV2, the J call TRBJ1-4; 9 bases are a match to TRBD1. Per germline, CDR1 SNHLY and CDR2 FYNNEI. The CDR3 runs 14 residues. The V and J ends lost 3 bases and 8 bases, in that order; junction bases with no gene match: 4. The chain's CDR3 is CASSEGTGYEKLFF. The CDR3 DNA sequence: TGTGCCAGCAGTGAGGGGACAGGGTACGAAAAACTGTTTTTT.

This clonotype has ten or more counts. J is TRBJ1-5 and V is TRBV7-2; D is uncertain. V dropped 0 bases and J dropped 5 bases, with 5 bases sitting between them. This CDR3 is 13 amino acids long. CDR1 SGHTA and CDR2 FQGNSA come from the germline V gene. The DNA of the CDR3 is TGTGCCAGCAGCTTAGCGCCGGATCAGCCCCAGCATTTT. Residues: CASSLAPDQPQHF.

There are many counts of this clonotype. The V call is TRBV4-1, the J call TRBJ2-3; the match to TRBD2 covers 9 bases. Looked up from germline, CDR1 is MGHRA and CDR2 is YSYEKL. The CDR3 runs 17 residues. J was trimmed by 5 bases and V by 0 bases; bases with no gene match: 9. The chain's CDR3 is CASSQERLAGAGDTQYF. The CDR3 bases are TGCGCCAGCAGCCAAGAAAGGTTAGCGGGGGCAGGAGATACGCAGTATTTT.

This clonotype was seen at least ten times. CDR3 sequence reads: CASSSDRPGANVLTF. CDR3 DNA sequence: TGTGCCAGCAGCTCCGACAGGCCCGGGGCCAACGTCCTGACTTTC. This chain connects TRBV7-2 to TRBJ2-6, with D perhaps TRBD1 (6 bases). CDR3 length: 15 amino acids. The germline gives CDR1 SGHTA, CDR2 FQGNSA. V was shortened by 4 bases and J by 4 bases, with 11 bases between the two germline ends.